The 20 T cell receptor beta chains listed next were all sequenced from one sample in a study of shared clonotypes between healthy human individuals. The naive CD8 fraction comprised CD45RO-negative cells positively selected for CCR7 and excluded terminally differentiated effector memory CD45RA+ cells. TCRdb keeps only in-frame clones here, not all; method: immunoSEQ multiplex PCR. This table holds about 610,000 clones, roughly 96% found once. The sample comprised naive CD8+ T cells sorted from blood. The receptors were gathered from a woman aged 25 to 39 in good health.

The chain has TRBV6-1 and TRBJ2-4, with 9 bases lining up with TRBD1. V dropped 4 bases and J dropped 6; count of bases not matched to a gene: 7. CDR1 is MNHNS and CDR2 is SASEGT in the germline V gene. The CDR3 runs to 15 residues. The CDR3 DNA reads as TGTGCCAGCAGTGGAGGGACAGGGTTTGGAAACATTCAGTACTTC. It is translated as CASSGGTGFGNIQYF.

CDR3 residues: CSVVGTGGNEQYF. CDR3 DNA sequence: TGCAGCGTTGTAGGCACAGGGGGGAACGAGCAGTACTTC. The chain recombines TRBV29-1 with TRBJ2-7; the match to TRBD1 covers 8 bases. Germline values: CDR1 SQVTM, CDR2 ANQGSEA. This CDR3 has 13 residues. V gave up 4 bases and J gave up 5 bases; unmatched junction bases: 7.

The chain has TRBV4-1 and TRBJ2-1; tentatively, D is TRBD2 (6 bases). The V end was cut by 3 bases, the J end by 8 bases, with 14 bases between. This CDR3 has 14 residues. Germline CDR1 is MGHRA and CDR2 is YSYEKL. Here the CDR3 reads CASSHSGAPYEQFF. The DNA of the CDR3 is TGCGCCAGCAGCCATAGCGGAGCCCCGTATGAGCAGTTCTTC.

The chain combines TRBV27 with TRBJ2-5; 11 nucleotides line up with TRBD1. Losses at the gene ends were 5 bases for V and 6 bases for J; bases not matched to a gene: 5. Germline assignment: CDR1 MNHEY and CDR2 SMNVEV (reference sequence). The CDR3 runs to 14 residues. In DNA, the CDR3 is TGTGCCAGCAGTCCGGGGACAGGGGGAAAGACCCAGTACTTC. Translation: CASSPGTGGKTQYF.

This chain connects TRBV7-2 to TRBJ2-2; weak D call: TRBD2 (6 bases). From germline, CDR1 is SGHTA and CDR2 FQGNSA. V lost 0 bases and J 5 bases, leaving 10 bases between the germline ends. The CDR3 is 15 residues long. In DNA form, the CDR3 reads TGTGCCAGCAGCTTAGCGGGAGGAAGGACCGGGGAGCTGTTTTTT. Translating gives CASSLAGGRTGELFF.

This sequence joins TRBV13 and TRBJ2-5, with 8 bases lining up with TRBD2. Germline V CDR1 and CDR2: PRHDT, FYEKMQ (reference sequence). This CDR3 comprises 14 residues. J gave up 6 bases and V 3 bases, and 6 bases lay outside the gene matches. The CDR3 sequence: CASSLSGRWQTQYF. As DNA, the CDR3 is TGTGCCAGCAGCTTGAGCGGGAGATGGCAGACCCAGTACTTC.

This clone was seen only a few times. J is TRBJ1-4 and V is TRBV27, with D unresolved. The CDR3 runs 16 residues. V lost 5 bases and J 5 bases, leaving 18 bases between the germline ends. Looked up from germline, CDR1 is MNHEY and CDR2 is SMNVEV (reference sequence). CDR3 sequence (DNA): TGTGCCAGCAGTCCCGATTCGACCTGGTCCAATGAAAAACTGTTTTTT. It translates to CASSPDSTWSNEKLFF.

Only one count was recorded for this clone. The rearrangement uses TRBV6-6 and TRBJ1-1, with D hard to call. The CDR3 is made up of 13 amino acids. Trimming removed 7 bases from V and 3 bases from J, with 12 bases in between. The germline V gene encodes CDR1 MNHNY and CDR2 SVGAGI (reference sequence). The CDR3 loop is CASKAGIDTEAFF. CDR3 coding DNA: TGTGCCAGCAAGGCGGGGATTGACACTGAAGCTTTCTTT.

J is TRBJ2-1 and V is TRBV2; 13 positions agree with TRBD2. J lost 4 bases, V lost 4 bases, and 4 bases had no gene match. Per the germline V gene, CDR1 is SNHLY and CDR2 is FYNNEI. This CDR3 spans 16 amino acids. The CDR3: CASSGLAGGYYNEQFF. The CDR3 nucleotides are TGTGCCAGCAGTGGACTAGCGGGAGGATATTACAATGAGCAGTTCTTC.

The rearrangement uses TRBV21-1 and TRBJ2-7; TRBD2 is taken as the D call from the table, unchecked against the DNA. TRBV21-1 is annotated as a pseudogene. There are 17 residues in the CDR3. CDR3: CASSKVCGCARSYEQYF. CDR3 DNA: TGTGCCAGCAGCAAAGTATGCGGCTGCGCCCGCTCCTACGAGCAGTACTTC.

V is TRBV16 and J is TRBJ1-4; 9 bases are a match to TRBD1. This CDR3 has 16 residues. The V gene end was trimmed by 4 bases and the J gene end by 0 bases; junction bases not matched to a gene: 3. Germline V gene lookup returns CDR1 KGHSY and CDR2 FQNENV. Here the CDR3 reads CASSRDRAATNEKLFF. The CDR3 nucleotides read TGTGCCAGCAGCCGGGACAGGGCCGCAACTAATGAAAAACTGTTTTTT. Based on the CDR3 plus reference TRBV16 and TRBJ1-4, the full variable domain is GEEVAQTPKHLVRGEGQKAKLYCAPIKGHSYVFWYQQVLKNEFKFLISFQNENVFDETGMPKERFSAKCLPNSPCSLEIQATKLEDSAVYFCASSRDRAATNEKLFFGSGTQLSVL.

This chain connects TRBV4-1 to TRBJ2-5, with D possibly matching TRBD2 (6 bases). The DNA end favors TRBJ2-7, so the J call may be wrong. Germline loops: CDR1 MGHRA, CDR2 YSYEKL. The CDR3 consists of 15 residues. The CDR3 bases are TGCGCCAGCAGCCACCCCGGGACGGGGGACTACGAGCAGTACTTC. Amino acid sequence: CASSHPGTGDYEQYF.

The chain recombines TRBV7-9 with TRBJ2-7; possibly TRBD1 or TRBD2 for D (5 bases each). Germline assignment: CDR1 SEHNR and CDR2 FQNEAQ (reference sequence). The V end lost 8 bases, the J end lost 6 bases, and 14 bases lay between the germline ends. CDR3 size: 12 residues. The CDR3 spells CASGRGPLEQYF. The CDR3 DNA follows: TGTGCCAGCGGCCGGGGCCCTCTCGAGCAGTACTTC. The whole variable domain, remainder taken from reference TRBV7-9 and TRBJ2-7, is DTGVSQNPRHKITKRGQNVTFRCDPISEHNRLYWYRQTLGQGPEFLTYFQNEAQLEKSRLLSDRFSAERPKGSFSTLEIQRTEQGDSAMYLCASGRGPLEQYFGPGTRLTVT.

This clone showed up just once. This rearrangement joins TRBV6-6 to TRBJ1-6; 8 nucleotides agree with TRBD1. Germline trimming cut 6 bases from V and 5 bases from J; bases unmatched to any gene: 9. Germline V gives CDR1 MNHNY, CDR2 SVGAGI (reference sequence). The CDR3 length is 16 residues. CDR3: CASRLNPGQDNSPLHF. CDR3 bases: TGTGCCAGCAGGCTAAACCCGGGACAGGATAATTCACCCCTCCACTTT.

The gene calls are TRBV27 and TRBJ2-1; 10 bases agree with TRBD2. The V gene's germline CDR1 is MNHEY and CDR2 SMNVEV (reference sequence). J lost 8 bases, V lost 6 bases, and 7 bases had no gene match. This CDR3 region has 14 residues. This chain's CDR3 is CASSVLAGGYEQFF. The CDR3 nucleotides are TGTGCCAGCAGCGTTTTAGCGGGAGGCTATGAGCAGTTCTTC.

This chain connects TRBV6-1 to TRBJ1-5, with D uncertain. V shed 0 bases and J shed 0 bases, with 6 bases lying between them. In germline, CDR1 is MNHNS, CDR2 SASEGT. This CDR3 has 15 amino acids. The CDR3 region is CASSEAMYSNQPQHF. The CDR3 nucleotides read TGTGCCAGCAGTGAAGCGATGTATAGCAATCAGCCCCAGCATTTT.

This clone was seen only once. This rearrangement joins TRBV29-1 to TRBJ2-1; 13 bases are shared with TRBD2. The V gene end was trimmed by 5 bases and the J gene end by 0 bases; junction bases not matched to a gene: 19. Germline V gene sequence: CDR1 SQVTM, CDR2 ANQGSEA. The CDR3 covers 21 residues. The CDR3 bases are TGCAGCGTTTCTGGTGGGGCGGAGACTAGCGGGAGGCCTAGCTCCTACAATGAGCAGTTCTTC. As protein: CSVSGGAETSGRPSSYNEQFF.

The gene calls are TRBV4-1 and TRBJ2-2, with 8 bases that match TRBD1. The trim removed 4 bases at V and 5 bases at J, leaving 6 bases unmatched. Germline lookup yields CDR1 MGHRA and CDR2 YSYEKL. This CDR3 has 15 residues. The CDR3 region is CASSPRTGWTGELFF. The DNA of the CDR3 is TGCGCCAGCAGCCCTAGGACAGGGTGGACCGGGGAGCTGTTTTTT.

V gene TRBV7-8 combines with J gene TRBJ2-7, with 12 bases identical to TRBD1. Trimming cost V 6 bases and J 4 bases; bases outside gene matches: 7. Germline V gene lookup returns CDR1 SGHVS and CDR2 FQNEAQ. CDR3 length: 15 residues. The CDR3: CASRTGTGGGYEQYF. CDR3 DNA sequence: TGTGCCAGCAGAACCGGGACAGGGGGCGGTTACGAGCAGTACTTC.

The rearrangement uses TRBV28 and TRBJ1-4; D may be TRBD1 (5 bases). The V gene's germline CDR1 is MDHEN and CDR2 SYDVKM. The CDR3 runs 14 residues. V gave up 2 bases and J gave up 8 bases, with 12 bases separating them. CDR3 protein: CASSLGQGGEKLFF. In DNA, the CDR3 is TGTGCCAGCAGTTTAGGCCAGGGTGGCGAAAAACTGTTTTTT. The full variable domain, in which reference TRBV28 and TRBJ1-4 provide the parts outside the CDR3, is DVKVTQSSRYLVKRTGEKVFLECVQDMDHENMFWYRQDPGLGLRLIYFSYDVKMKEKGDIPEGYSVSREKKERFSLILESASTNQTSMYLCASSLGQGGEKLFFGSGTQLSVL.